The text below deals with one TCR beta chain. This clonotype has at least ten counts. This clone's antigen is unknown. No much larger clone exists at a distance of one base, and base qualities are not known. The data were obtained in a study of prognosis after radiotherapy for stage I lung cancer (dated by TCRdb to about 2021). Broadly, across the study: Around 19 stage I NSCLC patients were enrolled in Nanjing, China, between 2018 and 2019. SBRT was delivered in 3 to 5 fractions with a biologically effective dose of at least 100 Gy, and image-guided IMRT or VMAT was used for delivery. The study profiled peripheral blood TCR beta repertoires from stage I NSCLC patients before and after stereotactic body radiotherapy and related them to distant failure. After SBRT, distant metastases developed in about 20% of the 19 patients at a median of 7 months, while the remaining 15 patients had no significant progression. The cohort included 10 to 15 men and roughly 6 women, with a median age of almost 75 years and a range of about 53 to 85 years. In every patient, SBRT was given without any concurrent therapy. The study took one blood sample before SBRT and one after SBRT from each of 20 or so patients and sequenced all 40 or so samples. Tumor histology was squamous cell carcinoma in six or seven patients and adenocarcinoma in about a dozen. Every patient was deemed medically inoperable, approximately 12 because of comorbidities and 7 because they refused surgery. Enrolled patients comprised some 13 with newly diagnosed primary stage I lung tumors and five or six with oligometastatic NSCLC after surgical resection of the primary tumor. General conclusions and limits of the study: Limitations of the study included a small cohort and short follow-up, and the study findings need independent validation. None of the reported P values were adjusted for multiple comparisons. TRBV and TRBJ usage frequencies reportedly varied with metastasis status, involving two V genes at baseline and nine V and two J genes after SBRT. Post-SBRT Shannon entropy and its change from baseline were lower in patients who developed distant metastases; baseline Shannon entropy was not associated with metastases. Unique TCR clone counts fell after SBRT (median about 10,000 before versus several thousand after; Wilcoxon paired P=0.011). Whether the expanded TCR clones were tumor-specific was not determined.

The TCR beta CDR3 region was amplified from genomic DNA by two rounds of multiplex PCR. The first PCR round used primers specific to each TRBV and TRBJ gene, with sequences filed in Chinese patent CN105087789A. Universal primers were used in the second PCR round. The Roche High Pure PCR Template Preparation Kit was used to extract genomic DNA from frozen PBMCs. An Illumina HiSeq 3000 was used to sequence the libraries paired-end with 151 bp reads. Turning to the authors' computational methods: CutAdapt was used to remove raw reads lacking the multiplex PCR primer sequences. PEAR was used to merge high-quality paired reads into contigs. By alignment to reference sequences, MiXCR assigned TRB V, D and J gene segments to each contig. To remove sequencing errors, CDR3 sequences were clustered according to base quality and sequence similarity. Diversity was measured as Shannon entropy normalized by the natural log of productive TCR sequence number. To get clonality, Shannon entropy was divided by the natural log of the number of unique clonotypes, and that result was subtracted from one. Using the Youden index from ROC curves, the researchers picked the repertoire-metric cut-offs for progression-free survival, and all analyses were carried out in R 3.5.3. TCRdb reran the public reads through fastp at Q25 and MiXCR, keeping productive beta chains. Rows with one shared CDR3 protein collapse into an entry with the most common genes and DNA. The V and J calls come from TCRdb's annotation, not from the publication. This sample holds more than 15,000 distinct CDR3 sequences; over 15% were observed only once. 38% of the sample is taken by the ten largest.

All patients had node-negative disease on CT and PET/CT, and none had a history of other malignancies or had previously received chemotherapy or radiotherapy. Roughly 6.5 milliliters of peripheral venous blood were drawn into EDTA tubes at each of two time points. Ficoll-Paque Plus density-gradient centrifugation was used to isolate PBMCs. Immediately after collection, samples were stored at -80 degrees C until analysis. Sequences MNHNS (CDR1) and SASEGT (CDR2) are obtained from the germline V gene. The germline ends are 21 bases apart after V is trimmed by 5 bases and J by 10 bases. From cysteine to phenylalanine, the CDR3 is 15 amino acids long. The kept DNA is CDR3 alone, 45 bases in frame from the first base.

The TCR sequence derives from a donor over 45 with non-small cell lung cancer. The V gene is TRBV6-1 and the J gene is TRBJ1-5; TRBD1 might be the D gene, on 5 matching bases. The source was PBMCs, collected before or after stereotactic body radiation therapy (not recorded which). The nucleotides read TGTGCCAGCAGTCCCCGGGACCCCAGAATTGAACCCCAGCATTTT. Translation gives CASSPRDPRIEPQHF.